Presented here are 23 T cell receptor beta chains from one specimen sequenced in a study of long-term antiretroviral therapy in people with HIV. The immunoSEQ assay was v3.0, run at survey level. Sequencing was performed with immunoSEQ multiplex PCR; in TCRdb, only in-frame clones are kept and a portion is missing. The sample consists of approximately 22,000 clones, around four fifths of them appearing once. The sequenced sample was unsorted PBMCs, obtained 1.9 years after starting antiretroviral therapy. All receptors derive from a woman between 50 and 59 years old with HIV.

Comments on this clone: An end of the junction does not agree with germline; a read error may underlie this. The V and J genes are TRBV5-6 and TRBJ1-3; D gene uncertain. There are 15 residues in the CDR3. Germline-derived CDR1 and CDR2 are SGHDT and YYEEEE. CDR3 coding DNA: TGTGCCAGCAGCTTATATACTCATTCTGGGAACACCATATATTTT. This sequence encodes CASSLYTHSGNTIYF.

The chain joins TRBV6-5 to TRBJ2-7, with 7 bases that match TRBD1. The CDR3 is 14 residues long. CDR1 is MNHEY, CDR2 SVGAGI, per germline. Trimming took 3 bases from V and 6 from J; bases not matched to a gene: 8. The CDR3 sequence is CASSYDRVQGEQYF. The CDR3 nucleotides read TGTGCCAGCAGTTATGACAGGGTACAGGGCGAGCAGTACTTC.

This clone is classed as medium-sized. V and J are TRBV15 and TRBJ1-4; no reliable D call. The CDR3 spans 15 residues. Germline CDR1 and CDR2: LNHNV and YYDKDF (reference sequence). The ends were cut back, 0 bases at V and 10 bases at J, with 15 bases in the middle. This chain's CDR3 is CATSRDRTGDGKLFF. In DNA, the CDR3 is TGTGCCACCAGCAGAGATCGAACCGGGGATGGAAAACTGTTTTTT.

This sequence joins TRBV19 and TRBJ2-3; 10 nucleotides line up with TRBD2. Germline trimming cut 8 bases from V and 6 bases from J; bases unmatched to any gene: 8. The germline V gene has CDR1 LNHDA and CDR2 SQIVND (reference sequence). There are 14 residues in the CDR3. The CDR3 nucleotides are TGTGCCAGTTCCGAGCGGGGGGGCCCGGATACGCAGTATTTT. Protein: CASSERGGPDTQYF.

The gene calls are TRBV4-3 and TRBJ2-7, with D hard to call. Germline CDR1 is LGHNA and CDR2 is YSLEER. The CDR3 length is 15 residues. V lost 0 bases to trimming and J lost 5 bases, with 14 bases between them. CDR3 DNA: TGCGCCAGCAGCCAAGATGGCAACCGCCTAAACGAGCAGTACTTC. This sequence encodes CASSQDGNRLNEQYF.

CDR3 amino acids: CASSPFGQQNNYGYTF. Here the CDR3 DNA reads TGTGCCAGCTCACCCTTCGGACAGCAGAATAACTATGGCTACACCTTC. This chain connects TRBV18 to TRBJ1-2; tentatively, D is TRBD1 (6 bases). Germline CDR1 reads KGHSH; CDR2 reads LQKENI. Trimming removed 3 bases at V and 1 base at J, with 15 bases between. The CDR3 has 16 residues.

This clone occurred a few times. The DNA for the CDR3 is TGTGCCAGCAGCACAAGCGGACGGAATAACTATGGCTACACCTTC. Translating gives CASSTSGRNNYGYTF. The V gene is TRBV7-9, the J gene TRBJ1-2; no definite D call. Looked up from germline, CDR1 is SEHNR and CDR2 is FQNEAQ (reference sequence). The CDR3 has 15 amino acids. The V gene lost 5 bases and the J gene lost 1 base, with 14 bases spanning the gap.

The chain links TRBV5-8 to TRBJ1-1, with D possibly being TRBD1 (5 bases). V was pared by 0 bases and J by 0 bases, with 12 bases between. Germline V gives CDR1 SGHTS, CDR2 YDEGEE. The CDR3 contains 16 residues. The CDR3 is CASSLGGAGLNTEAFF. CDR3 DNA: TGTGCCAGCAGCTTGGGGGGTGCGGGGCTGAACACTGAAGCTTTCTTT.

The gene calls are TRBV2 and TRBJ1-4; 10 bases match TRBD1. The CDR3 is made up of 15 amino acids. Germline loops: CDR1 SNHLY, CDR2 FYNNEI. Germline trimming cut 4 bases from V and 10 bases from J; bases unmatched to any gene: 9. CDR3 amino acids: CASSAEDRGVGKLFF. Written as DNA, the CDR3 is TGTGCCAGCAGTGCGGAGGACAGGGGGGTCGGAAAACTGTTTTTT. The entire variable domain, with the rest obtained from reference TRBV2 and TRBJ1-4, is as follows: EPEVTQTPSHQVTQMGQEVILRCVPISNHLYFYWYRQILGQKVEFLVSFYNNEISEKSEIFDDQFSVERPDGSNFTLKIRSTKLEDSAMYFCASSAEDRGVGKLFFGSGTQLSVL.

Notes on this clone: This CDR3 is also generated by other DNA sequences in the sample. This rearrangement joins TRBV5-1 to TRBJ1-3; the match to TRBD1 covers 7 bases. Germline CDR1 and CDR2: SGHRS and YFSETQ. The CDR3 consists of 14 residues. V gave up 3 bases and J gave up 4 bases; unmatched junction bases: 4. CDR3 nucleotides: TGCGCCAGCAGCTCTGGGACAGCGGGAAACACCATATATTTT. It codes for CASSSGTAGNTIYF. The complete variable domain, with remaining parts taken from reference TRBV5-1 and TRBJ1-3, reads KAGVTQTPRYLIKTRGQQVTLSCSPISGHRSVSWYQQTPGQGLQFLFEYFSETQRNKGNFPGRFSGRQFSNSRSEMNVSTLELGDSALYLCASSSGTAGNTIYFGEGSWLTVV.

This chain joins TRBV9 and TRBJ2-1; 10 nucleotides align to TRBD1. V dropped 3 bases and J dropped 4; count of bases not matched to a gene: 4. CDR3 size: 15 residues. Per germline, CDR1 SGDLS and CDR2 YYNGEE. The CDR3 nucleotides read TGTGCCAGCAGCGGTCGGGACAGGGGTTACAATGAGCAGTTCTTC. Translation gives CASSGRDRGYNEQFF. Together with reference TRBV9 and TRBJ2-1, the CDR3 gives the full variable domain: DSGVTQTPKHLITATGQRVTLRCSPRSGDLSVYWYQQSLDQGLQFLIQYYNGEERAKGNILERFSAQQFPDLHSELNLSSLELGDSALYFCASSGRDRGYNEQFFGPGTRLTVL.

The CDR3 protein is CASSLSAHYYGYTF. DNA for the CDR3: TGTGCCAGCAGTTTATCGGCTCATTATTATGGCTACACCTTC. The chain has TRBV27 and TRBJ1-2; D is unresolved. The V end was cut by 0 bases, the J end by 5 bases, with 10 bases between. Germline assignment: CDR1 MNHEY and CDR2 SMNVEV (reference sequence). This CDR3 spans 14 amino acids.

The chain recombines TRBV9 with TRBJ2-7, with D perhaps TRBD2 (6 bases). The germline V and J ends were trimmed by 0 bases and 6 bases, with 10 bases remaining between them. The germline CDR1 and CDR2 sequences are SGDLS and YYNGEE. The CDR3 is made up of 13 amino acids. CDR3 amino acids: CASSVAQGGEQYF. The CDR3 nucleotides read TGTGCCAGCAGCGTAGCCCAGGGAGGCGAGCAGTACTTC.

The rearrangement uses TRBV7-9 and TRBJ1-5, with D possibly TRBD1 on 5 matching bases. Germline assignment: CDR1 SEHNR and CDR2 FQNEAQ (reference sequence). Trimming took off 0 bases at V and 0 bases at J, with 6 bases between the two ends. The CDR3 is 15 residues long. The CDR3 DNA reads as TGTGCCAGCAGCTTAGCGGGGGGTAGCAATCAGCCCCAGCATTTT. Translating gives CASSLAGGSNQPQHF. Together with reference TRBV7-9 and TRBJ1-5, the CDR3 gives the full variable domain: DTGVSQNPRHKITKRGQNVTFRCDPISEHNRLYWYRQTLGQGPEFLTYFQNEAQLEKSRLLSDRFSAERPKGSFSTLEIQRTEQGDSAMYLCASSLAGGSNQPQHFGDGTRLSIL.

The V gene is TRBV28, the J gene TRBJ2-7; D unresolved. Germline V gene lookup returns CDR1 MDHEN and CDR2 SYDVKM. V lost 2 bases to trimming and J lost 6 bases, with 5 bases between them. This CDR3 has 11 residues. CDR3 nucleotides: TGTGCCAGCAGTTTACCCCCCGAGCAGTACTTC. Encoded protein: CASSLPPEQYF.

The CDR3 protein is CASSPPPGQGLKNIQYF. The CDR3 DNA sequence: TGTGCCAGCAGCCCCCCCCCGGGACAGGGGCTTAAAAACATTCAGTACTTC. V is TRBV5-6 and J is TRBJ2-4, with 10 bases that match TRBD1. The V gene end was trimmed by 4 bases and the J gene end by 4 bases; junction bases not matched to a gene: 11. Germline values: CDR1 SGHDT, CDR2 YYEEEE. CDR3 size: 17 residues.

The rearrangement uses TRBV7-9 and TRBJ2-5; TRBD2 aligns across 7 bases. CDR3 length: 15 residues. Looked up from germline, CDR1 is SEHNR and CDR2 is FQNEAQ (reference sequence). Germline trimming cut 5 bases from V and 1 base from J; bases unmatched to any gene: 7. The CDR3 DNA reads as TGTGCCAGCAGCCCCTTCGGGGGGACCCAAGAGACCCAGTACTTC. Translated: CASSPFGGTQETQYF.

The rearrangement uses TRBV5-4 and TRBJ1-2; the match to TRBD1 covers 8 bases. The CDR3 is 14 residues long. Germline trimming cut 2 bases from V and 4 bases from J; bases unmatched to any gene: 4. Germline V gene lookup returns CDR1 SGHNT and CDR2 YYREEE (reference sequence). The chain's CDR3 is CASSFPGTGYGYTF. In DNA form, the CDR3 reads TGTGCCAGCAGCTTCCCCGGGACAGGCTATGGCTACACCTTC.

The chain uses TRBV19 and TRBJ1-6, with D unclear. CDR1 is LNHDA, CDR2 SQIVND, per germline (reference sequence). The V end lost 6 bases, the J end lost 0 bases, and 6 bases lay between the germline ends. The CDR3 extends over 14 amino acids. The CDR3 here is CASRPSSYNSPLHF. CDR3 sequence (DNA): TGTGCCAGTAGACCGAGCTCCTATAATTCACCCCTCCACTTT.

The chain carries TRBV5-6 and TRBJ1-2; D gene ambiguous. The CDR3 runs 12 residues. Trimming cost V 2 bases and J 8 bases, with 10 bases left between them. CDR1 SGHDT and CDR2 YYEEEE come from the germline V gene. The CDR3 DNA is TGTGCCAGCAGCTTTGGTGAGGGAGGCTACACCTTC. The encoded protein is CASSFGEGGYTF.

The chain has TRBV6-1 and TRBJ1-3; 9 bases are a match to TRBD1. CDR1 and CDR2 (germline): MNHNS, SASEGT. Losses at the gene ends were 7 bases for V and 4 bases for J; bases not matched to a gene: 8. CDR3 length: 15 residues. CDR3 residues: CASNGWGTGGNTIYF. Written as DNA, the CDR3 is TGTGCCAGCAACGGGTGGGGGACAGGGGGAAACACCATATATTTT.

The CDR3: CASSLRYLFENYGYTF. DNA of the CDR3: TGTGCCAGCAGCCTACGGTACCTTTTTGAGAACTATGGCTACACCTTC. V usage is TRBV5-4 and J usage is TRBJ1-2; D is uncertain. The V gene's germline CDR1 is SGHNT and CDR2 YYREEE (reference sequence). The CDR3 has 16 amino acids. The germline V and J ends were trimmed by 4 bases and 2 bases, with 18 bases remaining between them.

V and J are TRBV15 and TRBJ2-3; maybe TRBD2 (5 bases). CDR3 length: 15 amino acids. V lost 1 base to trimming and J lost 8 bases, with 16 bases between them. Germline V lookup: CDR1 LNHNV, CDR2 YYDKDF (reference sequence). Here the CDR3 DNA reads TGTGCCACCAGCAGAGTAGGGTTGGGAGAGGGTACGCAGTATTTT. The encoded protein is CATSRVGLGEGTQYF. Variable domain in full (rest from reference TRBV15 and TRBJ2-3): DAMVIQNPRYQVTQFGKPVTLSCSQTLNHNVMYWYQQKSSQAPKLLFHYYDKDFNNEADTPDNFQSRRPNTSFCFLDIRSPGLGDTAMYLCATSRVGLGEGTQYFGPGTRLTVL.